The 20 T cell receptor beta chains in this list originate from one sample, sequenced in a study of cytomegalovirus exposure and HLA in healthy donors (dated by TCRdb to between 2016 and 2019). Library construction relied on the immunoSEQ multiplex PCR assay. For the multiplex PCR, a mixture combining 60 forward primers for TCR Vbeta segments and 13 reverse primers for TCR Jbeta segments was used. TCRdb retrieved this table from immuneACCESS and kept in-frame rearrangements only. Not all clones are present; in checked studies, unresolved V genes account for under half, and no reason is known for the remainder. Present in this sample are fewer than 200,000 clones, roughly 82% of which were seen just once. The top ten clonotypes cover around 10% of the sample. The sample comprised PBMCs. The receptors were sampled from a man aged 50 to 60 in good health and CMV-seropositive.

The sample holds one count of this clone. Other DNA sequences of this sample code for an identical CDR3. The V gene is TRBV25-1, the J gene TRBJ1-1; the match to TRBD1 covers 7 bases. The CDR3 is 15 amino acids. Losses at the gene ends were 2 bases for V and 4 bases for J; bases not matched to a gene: 7. CDR1 and CDR2 from the germline V gene are MGHDK and SYGVNS. The chain's CDR3 is CASSEPGGYGTEAFF. As DNA, the CDR3 is TGTGCCAGCAGTGAACCAGGGGGTTACGGCACTGAAGCTTTCTTT.

The chain is built from TRBV10-2 and TRBJ2-4, with a weak D call TRBD1 (6 bases). Germline V lookup: CDR1 WSHSY, CDR2 SAAADI. The germline V and J ends were trimmed by 6 bases and 0 bases, with 9 bases remaining between them. The CDR3 consists of 14 residues. This CDR3 reads CASRDSQAKNIQYF. Here the CDR3 DNA reads TGCGCCAGCAGGGACAGTCAAGCCAAAAACATTCAGTACTTC.

J is TRBJ2-6 and V is TRBV11-2, with unresolved D. This CDR3 contains 15 residues. Trimming took off 1 base at V and 0 bases at J, with 4 bases between the two ends. Per the germline V gene, CDR1 is SGHAT and CDR2 is FQNNGV. The CDR3 DNA sequence: TGTGCCAGCAGCTTAGGGCCCTCTGGGGCCAACGTCCTGACTTTC. Translated: CASSLGPSGANVLTF. Supplemented by reference TRBV11-2 and TRBJ2-6, the full variable domain reads EAGVAQSPRYKIIEKRQSVAFWCNPISGHATLYWYQQILGQGPKLLIQFQNNGVVDDSQLPKDRFSAERLKGVDSTLKIQPAKLEDSAVYLCASSLGPSGANVLTFGAGSRLTVL.

This clone showed up just a few times. The rearrangement uses TRBV19 and TRBJ2-5; 15 nucleotides agree with TRBD2. V lost 5 bases to trimming and J lost 5 bases; unmatched junction nucleotides: 6. Germline V gene sequence: CDR1 LNHDA, CDR2 SQIVND (reference sequence). The CDR3 runs to 16 residues. The CDR3, as DNA: TGTGCCAGTAGTCCTAGGACTAGCGGGGGGGTTGAGACCCAGTACTTC. This codes for CASSPRTSGGVETQYF.

This chain connects TRBV30 to TRBJ2-1; D possibly corresponds to TRBD2 (6 bases). The CDR3 has 12 amino acids. V was pared by 5 bases and J by 7 bases, with 12 bases between. Per germline, CDR1 GTSNPN and CDR2 SVGIG (reference sequence). The CDR3 region has the DNA TGTGCCTGGGATGGGACTGGTAATGAGCAGTTCTTC. It codes for CAWDGTGNEQFF.

J is TRBJ1-2 and V is TRBV6-5; D is perhaps TRBD1 (5 bases). This CDR3 region has 15 residues. V shed 2 bases and J shed 4 bases, with 14 bases lying between them. The germline gives CDR1 MNHEY, CDR2 SVGAGI. CDR3 region: CASSYRGGRGYGYTF. The CDR3 bases are TGTGCCAGCAGTTACCGGGGCGGGAGGGGCTATGGCTACACCTTC.

V gene TRBV5-1 combines with J gene TRBJ1-1; 7 bases fit TRBD1. CDR3 length equals 14 residues. The junction had 2 bases not matched to a gene; V was cut back by 2 bases and J by 1 base. CDR1 SGHRS and CDR2 YFSETQ come from the germline V gene. CDR3 DNA: TGCGCCAGCAGCTTCGGGACAGAGAACACTGAAGCTTTCTTT. It codes for CASSFGTENTEAFF. The full variable domain, rest sourced from reference TRBV5-1 and TRBJ1-1, is KAGVTQTPRYLIKTRGQQVTLSCSPISGHRSVSWYQQTPGQGLQFLFEYFSETQRNKGNFPGRFSGRQFSNSRSEMNVSTLELGDSALYLCASSFGTENTEAFFGQGTRLTVV.

The rearrangement links TRBV7-9 to TRBJ2-5; tentative D call: TRBD2 (5 bases). Trimming removed 8 bases at V and 5 bases at J, with 12 bases between. The CDR3 length is 12 residues. Germline V CDR1 and CDR2: SEHNR, FQNEAQ (reference sequence). CDR3: CASRDLGETQYF. DNA for the CDR3: TGTGCCAGCCGGGATTTGGGCGAGACCCAGTACTTC.

Of note for this clone: The same CDR3 can be traced to other DNA sequences in this sample. The V call is TRBV27, the J call TRBJ1-3; D call uncertain. Per the germline V gene, CDR1 is MNHEY and CDR2 is SMNVEV (reference sequence). The CDR3 is made up of 13 amino acids. V shed 4 bases and J shed 0 bases, with 4 bases lying between them. As DNA, the CDR3 is TGTGCCAGCAGTTCGTCCTCTGGAAACACCATATATTTT. Encoded protein: CASSSSSGNTIYF.

This chain joins TRBV6-6 and TRBJ1-5, with unresolved D. The V gene's germline CDR1 is MNHNY and CDR2 SVGAGI (reference sequence). V was trimmed by 6 bases and J by 5 bases, leaving 11 bases between them. This CDR3 contains 13 residues. The CDR3 bases are TGTGCCAGCAGCAACCAGAAAGATCAGCCCCAGCATTTT. Translation gives CASSNQKDQPQHF.

The rearrangement links TRBV7-3 to TRBJ2-1; D is possibly TRBD2 (5 bases). The CDR3 has 13 residues. V was cut by 3 bases and J by 3 bases, with 6 bases left in between. CDR1 and CDR2 (germline): SGHTA, FQGTGA. Written as DNA, the CDR3 is TGTGCCAGCAGCTTCGGAGGCTACAATGAGCAGTTCTTC. Translating gives CASSFGGYNEQFF.

This chain links TRBV18 with TRBJ1-4; D remains unclear. Germline V gene lookup returns CDR1 KGHSH and CDR2 LQKENI. The CDR3 consists of 15 residues. The V end was cut by 6 bases, the J end by 8 bases, with 19 bases between. The CDR3 nucleotides read TGTGCCAGCTCGTTGGGCGACGGGAGTGGGGAAAAACTGTTTTTT. Translating gives CASSLGDGSGEKLFF.

The chain uses TRBV6-5 and TRBJ2-1; TRBD2 is a possible D gene (6 bases). The germline V gene has CDR1 MNHEY and CDR2 SVGAGI. CDR3 size: 14 residues. Between the trimmed V and J ends, which lost 0 bases and 7 bases, there was a span of 10 bases. The DNA for the CDR3 is TGTGCCAGCAGTTACTCGATTGGGGGGAATGAGCAGTTCTTC. Translated, it gives CASSYSIGGNEQFF.

The chain is built from TRBV7-2 and TRBJ2-1, with D possibly TRBD2 on 5 matching bases. The CDR3 sequence is 14 residues long. Trimming shortened V by 5 bases and J by 10 bases, and 18 bases separated the two germline ends. Germline loops: CDR1 SGHTA, CDR2 FQGNSA. This CDR3 reads CASSPEDQGSEQFF. The DNA for the CDR3 is TGTGCCAGCAGCCCGGAGGACCAAGGCAGCGAGCAGTTCTTC.

CDR3 residues: CASRGLAVREDEQFF. As DNA, the CDR3 is TGTGCCAGTAGAGGGCTAGCGGTCAGGGAGGATGAGCAGTTCTTC. V and J are TRBV19 and TRBJ2-1; 7 bases align to TRBD2. With V trimmed by 6 bases and J by 8 bases, 13 bases remained unmatched. There are 15 residues in the CDR3. Germline lookup yields CDR1 LNHDA and CDR2 SQIVND (reference sequence).

This clone was picked up a small number of times. The V call is TRBV7-2, the J call TRBJ2-3, with 11 bases lining up with TRBD2. The germline CDR1 and CDR2 sequences are SGHTA and FQGNSA. The CDR3 consists of 17 residues. V was clipped by 3 bases and J by 4 bases; unmatched bases: 9. CDR3 residues: CASSFLAGGGRADTQYF. Here the CDR3 DNA reads TGTGCCAGCAGCTTTCTAGCGGGGGGAGGGAGGGCAGATACGCAGTATTTT. Looking up the rest from reference TRBV7-2 and TRBJ2-3 gives the full variable domain: GAGVSQSPSNKVTEKGKDVELRCDPISGHTALYWYRQSLGQGLEFLIYFQGNSAPDKSGLPSDRFSAERTGGSVSTLTIQRTQQEDSAVYLCASSFLAGGGRADTQYFGPGTRLTVL.

This clone was counted once. V usage is TRBV5-1 and J usage is TRBJ2-1; 9 bases are a match to TRBD1. Germline V CDR1 and CDR2: SGHRS, YFSETQ. The CDR3 totals 16 residues. V was pared by 2 bases and J by 1 base, with 4 bases of the junction left unmatched. DNA of the CDR3: TGCGCCAGCAGCTTACAGGGGGCGGGTTCCTACAATGAGCAGTTCTTC. Encoded protein: CASSLQGAGSYNEQFF.

The chain has TRBV9 and TRBJ1-1; 10 positions agree with TRBD1. This CDR3 is built from 14 residues. The germline gives CDR1 SGDLS, CDR2 YYNGEE. Losses at the gene ends were 3 bases for V and 3 bases for J; bases not matched to a gene: 2. The CDR3 sequence: CASSGGQGYTEAFF. The CDR3 DNA reads as TGTGCCAGCAGCGGGGGACAGGGGTACACTGAAGCTTTCTTT.

The gene calls are TRBV7-9 and TRBJ1-2; 9 nucleotides agree with TRBD1. The CDR3 has 14 residues. Germline-derived CDR1 and CDR2 are SEHNR and FQNEAQ (reference sequence). The J segment lost 13 bases and the V segment lost 3 bases, leaving 12 bases of the junction unmatched. DNA of the CDR3: TGTGCCAGCAGCTTTCCGGGACAGGGCATAGGAGTCACCTTC. This encodes CASSFPGQGIGVTF.

This chain links TRBV25-1 with TRBJ2-7; TRBD2 agrees at 15 bases. V lost 3 bases to trimming and J lost 8 bases; unmatched junction nucleotides: 5. The CDR3 extends over 15 amino acids. CDR1 is MGHDK, CDR2 SYGVNS, per germline. CDR3 region: CASSDLGTSGGKQYF. Written as DNA, the CDR3 is TGTGCCAGCAGTGATCTAGGGACTAGCGGGGGGAAGCAGTACTTC.